These 23 T cell receptor beta chains were sequenced from one sample in a study of OX40 agonist ivuxolimab in advanced cancers. Data came from immunoSEQ multiplex PCR; TCRdb stores just in-frame clones and leaves some out. The sample has 55,000 to 65,000 clones; roughly 82% are singletons. The sample here was CD4+ or CD8+ T cells sorted from blood, taken in a trial of the OX40 agonist ivuxolimab. These receptor sequences come from an adult with an advanced solid tumor such as melanoma, head and neck, liver or kidney cancer.

The gene calls are TRBV5-6 and TRBJ2-3; the D is unclear. Germline values: CDR1 SGHDT, CDR2 YYEEEE. This CDR3 has 13 amino acids. Trimming stripped 2 bases from V and 1 base from J, with 5 bases between. The chain's CDR3 is CASSFDRTDTQYF. Written as DNA, the CDR3 is TGTGCCAGCAGCTTTGACCGCACAGATACGCAGTATTTT.

This sequence joins TRBV5-1 and TRBJ1-2, with 7 bases fitting TRBD1. The CDR3 extends over 15 amino acids. CDR1 and CDR2 (germline): SGHRS, YFSETQ. V was clipped by 0 bases and J by 8 bases; unmatched bases: 10. CDR3 sequence: CASSLDASGGYGYTF. The CDR3 coding sequence is TGCGCCAGCAGCTTGGACGCCTCAGGGGGGTACGGCTACACCTTC.

The V and J genes are TRBV9 and TRBJ1-1, with a possible D match to TRBD1 (6 bases). The CDR3 has 17 residues. From germline, CDR1 is SGDLS and CDR2 YYNGEE. Trimming took off 2 bases at V and 0 bases at J, with 17 bases between the two ends. Here the CDR3 reads CASSVSSTGHLNTEAFF. The CDR3 region has the DNA TGTGCCAGCAGCGTCTCCTCCACGGGACACCTGAACACTGAAGCTTTCTTT.

In this sample, this clone turned up a few times. The V gene is TRBV5-4, the J gene TRBJ2-5, with D unresolved. Trimming cost V 0 bases and J 1 base, with 13 bases left between them. This CDR3 is 16 amino acids long. Germline loops: CDR1 SGHNT, CDR2 YYREEE (reference sequence). The CDR3 region is CASSLGIHGSQETQYF. Here the CDR3 DNA reads TGTGCCAGCAGCTTGGGGATTCACGGATCCCAAGAGACCCAGTACTTC.

The V gene is TRBV4-1, the J gene TRBJ2-7; no clear D gene. The CDR3 runs 15 residues. Germline V gives CDR1 MGHRA, CDR2 YSYEKL. With 4 bases removed from V and 1 base from J, the gap between germline ends came to 14 bases. The CDR3 region has the DNA TGCGCCAGCAGCCCCTTTCGGACGGTGTCCTACGAGCAGTACTTC. Translating gives CASSPFRTVSYEQYF.

The rearrangement links TRBV27 to TRBJ2-1, with D perhaps matching TRBD2 (6 bases). The CDR3 is made up of 16 amino acids. Germline V gives CDR1 MNHEY, CDR2 SMNVEV (reference sequence). Trimming cost V 3 bases and J 2 bases, with 14 bases left between them. The CDR3 loop reads CASSFYGSGAYNEQFF. For the CDR3, the DNA is TGTGCCAGCAGTTTCTACGGGAGTGGCGCCTACAATGAGCAGTTCTTC.

This chain joins TRBV5-1 and TRBJ2-5; 8 positions match TRBD2. The germline gives CDR1 SGHRS, CDR2 YFSETQ. The CDR3 contains 13 residues. With 5 bases clipped from V and 5 bases from J, the junction kept 5 bases outside the gene matches. The DNA of the CDR3 is TGCGCCAGCAGACGGACTAGCCGGGAGACCCAGTACTTC. Its protein is CASRRTSRETQYF.

V is TRBV27 and J is TRBJ1-4; no clear D gene. Trimming left V 6 bases short and J 7 bases short, with 21 bases between. This CDR3 spans 16 amino acids. CDR1 and CDR2 (germline): MNHEY, SMNVEV (reference sequence). For the CDR3, the DNA is TGTGCCAGCAGAAACAGCACCGGACGGCTGGGTGAAAAACTGTTTTTT. This translates into CASRNSTGRLGEKLFF.

This chain uses TRBV5-5 with TRBJ1-4, with a tentative D call TRBD1 (6 bases). Between the trimmed V and J ends, which lost 0 bases and 8 bases, there was a span of 14 bases. The CDR3 loop spans 15 amino acids. Germline CDR1 SGHKS, CDR2 YYEKEE (reference sequence). CDR3 residues: CASSLARGLGEKLFF. CDR3 bases: TGTGCCAGCAGCTTGGCCAGGGGCTTAGGGGAAAAACTGTTTTTT.

This rearrangement joins TRBV4-1 to TRBJ1-2; D perhaps matches TRBD1 (5 bases). V lost 0 bases to trimming and J lost 7 bases, with 6 bases between them. CDR3 length equals 12 residues. Germline V gives CDR1 MGHRA, CDR2 YSYEKL. DNA of the CDR3: TGCGCCAGCAGCCAAGATCAGGGTGGCTACACCTTC. It encodes CASSQDQGGYTF.

V gene TRBV15 combines with J gene TRBJ2-3; a possible D gene is TRBD1 (5 bases). The CDR3 has 12 amino acids. V dropped 4 bases and J dropped 5 bases, with 7 bases sitting between them. The germline V gene has CDR1 LNHNV and CDR2 YYDKDF (reference sequence). CDR3 nucleotide sequence: TGTGCCACCAGCACTCAGGGAGATACGCAGTATTTT. Encoded protein: CATSTQGDTQYF. Together with reference TRBV15 and TRBJ2-3, the CDR3 gives the full variable domain: DAMVIQNPRYQVTQFGKPVTLSCSQTLNHNVMYWYQQKSSQAPKLLFHYYDKDFNNEADTPDNFQSRRPNTSFCFLDIRSPGLGDTAMYLCATSTQGDTQYFGPGTRLTVL.

This clone was seen only a few times. This chain connects TRBV11-2 to TRBJ1-2; possible D gene TRBD1, 6 bases. Germline V CDR1 and CDR2: SGHAT, FQNNGV. V was clipped by 5 bases and J by 8 bases, with 15 bases between them. This CDR3 region has 13 residues. CDR3: CASSVGQLDGYTF. CDR3 nucleotides: TGTGCCAGCAGCGTCGGACAGTTGGACGGCTACACCTTC.

Turning to this clone: At the DNA level, this CDR3 is encoded by other sequences in the same sample as well. V and J are TRBV28 and TRBJ2-7; 8 positions match TRBD1. With V trimmed by 5 bases and J by 2 bases, 5 bases remained unmatched. Germline lookup yields CDR1 MDHEN and CDR2 SYDVKM. The CDR3 spans 14 residues. Here the CDR3 DNA reads TGTGCCAGCAGTCGCAGGGGGCGGGCCTACGAGCAGTACTTC. Protein product: CASSRRGRAYEQYF.

The J gene is TRBJ2-7, the V gene TRBV10-3, with TRBD1 identical over 9 bases. The V segment lost 7 bases and the J segment 5 bases; nucleotides outside the gene matches: 6. Germline-derived CDR1 and CDR2 are ENHRY and SYGVKD. The CDR3 is 13 amino acids. The CDR3 DNA sequence: TGTGCCATCACCGGACAGGGGACCGACGAGCAGTACTTC. Amino acids: CAITGQGTDEQYF.

The genes are TRBV9 and TRBJ1-1; D is perhaps TRBD1 (6 bases). Per germline, CDR1 SGDLS and CDR2 YYNGEE. V gave up 4 bases and J gave up 0 bases, with 13 bases separating them. The length of the CDR3 is 15 residues. The DNA of the CDR3 is TGTGCCAGCAGCCCAAGGGGGTCGATGAACACTGAAGCTTTCTTT. It translates to CASSPRGSMNTEAFF.

The gene calls are TRBV5-1 and TRBJ2-7; TRBD1 is a possible D gene (6 bases). V was cut by 0 bases and J by 4 bases, with 17 bases left in between. Germline CDR1 SGHRS, CDR2 YFSETQ. There are 16 residues in the CDR3. CDR3 sequence: CASSLVAAGAPYEQYF. CDR3 nucleotide sequence: TGCGCCAGCAGCTTGGTGGCTGCAGGGGCCCCGTACGAGCAGTACTTC.

The CDR3 sequence: CASSQFPKPSEQYF. The CDR3 DNA is TGTGCCAGCAGCCAATTCCCGAAGCCTAGCGAGCAGTACTTC. The chain links TRBV14 to TRBJ2-7, with unresolved D. The V end was cut by 2 bases, the J end by 6 bases, with 14 bases between. This CDR3 is built from 14 residues. The germline gives CDR1 SGHDN, CDR2 FVKESK.

The chain joins TRBV6-5 to TRBJ2-7, with 7 bases aligning to TRBD2. Per the germline V gene, CDR1 is MNHEY and CDR2 is SVGAGI. V shed 2 bases, J shed 4 bases, and the junction held 8 bases outside the gene matches. CDR3 size: 15 residues. CDR3 bases: TGTGCCAGCAGTTACAAGCCTAGCGGTTATTACGAGCAGTACTTC. Amino acid sequence: CASSYKPSGYYEQYF.

The chain has TRBV6-1 and TRBJ2-7; D call uncertain. CDR3 length: 15 residues. The germline V and J ends were trimmed by 6 bases and 0 bases, with 15 bases remaining between them. Germline V CDR1 and CDR2: MNHNS, SASEGT. This CDR3 is CASRAQTTYSYEQYF. For the CDR3, the DNA is TGTGCCAGCAGAGCTCAGACAACATACTCCTACGAGCAGTACTTC.

This clone was found once. The chain couples TRBV5-4 to TRBJ2-1, with a weak D call TRBD2 (6 bases). The CDR3 is 16 residues long. Germline lookup yields CDR1 SGHNT and CDR2 YYREEE (reference sequence). V lost 4 bases to trimming and J lost 7 bases, with 21 bases between them. CDR3 region: CASSPILRRDQNEQFF. CDR3 DNA sequence: TGTGCCAGCAGCCCGATTCTTCGGCGGGATCAAAATGAGCAGTTCTTC. Full variable domain (rest looked up from reference TRBV5-4 and TRBJ2-1): ETGVTQSPTHLIKTRGQQVTLRCSSQSGHNTVSWYQQALGQGPQFIFQYYREEENGRGNFPPRFSGLQFPNYSSELNVNALELDDSALYLCASSPILRRDQNEQFFGPGTRLTVL.

Comments on this clone: Other DNA sequences in this specimen translate into the identical CDR3. V usage is TRBV27 and J usage is TRBJ2-3, with 9 positions matching TRBD1. CDR1 and CDR2 (germline): MNHEY, SMNVEV (reference sequence). V lost 5 bases, J lost 3 bases, and 3 bases stayed unmatched. This CDR3 region has 14 residues. The CDR3 reads CASSRQGGTDTQYF. The DNA of the CDR3 is TGTGCCAGCAGTCGACAGGGGGGGACAGATACGCAGTATTTT.

J is TRBJ2-7 and V is TRBV2; unclear D gene. This CDR3 has 11 amino acids. V was cut by 6 bases and J by 3 bases, with 6 bases left in between. CDR1 is SNHLY and CDR2 is FYNNEI in the germline V gene. The CDR3 bases are TGTGCCAGCAGATCACACTACGAGCAGTACTTC. Its protein is CASRSHYEQYF.

The sample holds a few counts of this clone. This rearrangement joins TRBV27 to TRBJ1-1; D is perhaps TRBD1 (6 bases). The germline CDR1 and CDR2 sequences are MNHEY and SMNVEV (reference sequence). Trimming cost V 9 bases and J 5 bases, with 19 bases left between them. The CDR3 runs to 14 residues. CDR3 loop: CARRFQGLGTEAFF. CDR3 nucleotide sequence: TGTGCCAGACGATTTCAGGGGTTGGGAACTGAAGCTTTCTTT.